This T cell receptor beta chain was sequenced for a study of blood T cell repertoires in COVID-19 (dated by TCRdb to between 2020 and 2021). For the wider study: Collaborator samples came from the United States, Italy and Spain and covered acute and convalescent phases of COVID-19. The material from the prospective study consisted of cDNA or gDNA derived from T cells, B-cell-depleted T cells, or PBMCs. The dataset comprised deeply sampled blood TCRbeta repertoires from subjects exposed to, actively infected with, or recovered from COVID-19. The repertoires were released in a freely available public database meant as a resource for research on the immune response to SARS-CoV-2. The samples were drawn from the first 160 participants of the ongoing ImmuneRACE study and from roughly 1,300 subjects provided by 6 global collaborators. Sample metadata almost always included a de-identified subject ID, COVID-19 status, age in years and sex. Where HLA class I and class II types were available, the types were taken from metadata supplied by the sample provider, not from assay-based typing.

In the prospective study, participants were about 18 to 95 years old, resided in under 30 geographic areas of the United States, and were enrolled through a virtual design. In the prospective study, participants were assigned to cohorts based on the clinical history participants reported in a screening survey and a study questionnaire. In the prospective study, mobile phlebotomists collected whole blood, serum and a nasopharyngeal or oropharyngeal swab from each participant. Over a roughly 2-month period, participants in the prospective study had the option of providing additional blood draws and questionnaires. Blood samples from the prospective study were shipped frozen or at room temperature prior to DNA extraction. Broader findings and caveats from the paper: How much clinical and demographic metadata was included differed by source and by participant, and the metadata was provided uncurated.

The germline ends are 14 bases apart after V is trimmed by 5 bases and J by 6 bases. There are 15 amino acids in the CDR3, from cysteine to phenylalanine inclusive. The retained sequence is limited to the CDR3, 45 bases, with the frame set at the first base. Looking up the germline V gene yields CDR1 MDHEN and CDR2 SYDVKM. The immunoSEQ Assay, a bias-controlled multiplex PCR, was used to amplify TCRbeta CDR3 regions from genomic DNA. Processing in the source paper ran as follows. Within the assay, amplification of reference gene primers was used to estimate how many nucleated cells each sample contained. Sequence reads were collapsed and filtered to measure the absolute abundance of every unique TCRbeta CDR3 rearrangement. For each sample, productive Simpson clonality was calculated by taking the square root of Simpson's diversity index across productive rearrangements. This is the immuneACCESS table as TCRdb keeps it, with only in-frame sequences that have V and J called. A part of the clones is gone; compared with another copy, unresolved V genes explain less than half, and the rest is unexplained. The V and J calls and clone size come from that table; D and trimming were worked out from the DNA. The sample includes 200,000 to 250,000 clones, with about 86% observed a single time. Together, the top ten hold about 3.8% of the sample.

As to this clone: Its antigen is unknown. No quality values exist for individual bases; no much larger clone is one base distant.

This receptor was obtained from a woman aged 40 to 50 with acute COVID-19. The V gene is TRBV28 and the J gene is TRBJ1-6; a tentative D match to TRBD1 spans 5 bases. Input material: PBMCs or T cells enriched from blood (not recorded which). Read as DNA, the sequence is TGTGCCAGCAGTAGTCAGGGCCTTTCTAATTCACCCCTCCACTTT. Translation gives CASSSQGLSNSPLHF.